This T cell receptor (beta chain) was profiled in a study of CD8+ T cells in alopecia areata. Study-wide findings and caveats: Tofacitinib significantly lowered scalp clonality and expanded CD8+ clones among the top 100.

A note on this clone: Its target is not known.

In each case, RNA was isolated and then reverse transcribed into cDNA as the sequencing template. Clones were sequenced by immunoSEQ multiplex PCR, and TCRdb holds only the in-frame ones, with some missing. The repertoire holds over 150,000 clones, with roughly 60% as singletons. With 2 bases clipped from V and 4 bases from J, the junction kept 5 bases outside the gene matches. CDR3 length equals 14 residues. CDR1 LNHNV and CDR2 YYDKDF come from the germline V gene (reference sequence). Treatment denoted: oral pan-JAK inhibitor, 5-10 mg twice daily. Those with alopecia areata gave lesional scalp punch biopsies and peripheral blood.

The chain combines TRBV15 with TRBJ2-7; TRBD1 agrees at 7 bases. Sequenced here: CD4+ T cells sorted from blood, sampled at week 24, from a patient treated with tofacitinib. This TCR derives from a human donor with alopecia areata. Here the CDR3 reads CATSRNNRGYEQYF. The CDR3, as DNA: TGTGCCACCAGCAGAAACAACAGGGGTTACGAGCAGTACTTC.